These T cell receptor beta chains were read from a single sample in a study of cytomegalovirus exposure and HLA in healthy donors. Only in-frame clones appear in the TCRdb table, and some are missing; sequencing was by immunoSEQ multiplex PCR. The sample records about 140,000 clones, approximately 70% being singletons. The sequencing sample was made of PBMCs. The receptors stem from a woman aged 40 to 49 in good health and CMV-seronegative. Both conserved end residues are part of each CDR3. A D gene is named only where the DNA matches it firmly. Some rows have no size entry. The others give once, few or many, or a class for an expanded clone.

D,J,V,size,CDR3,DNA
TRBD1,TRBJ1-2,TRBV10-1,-,CASSAGQGAGYTF,TGCGCCAGCAGTGCGGGACAGGGCGCTGGCTACACCTTC
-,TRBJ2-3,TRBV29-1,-,CSVRTGTDTQYF,TGCAGCGTGAGGACAGGCACAGATACGCAGTATTTT
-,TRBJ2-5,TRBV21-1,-,CASSKPGGTDPETQYF,TGTGCCAGCAGCAAACCCGGTGGGACAGACCCCGAGACCCAGTACTTC
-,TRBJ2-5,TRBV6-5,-,CASSNDRWRETQYF,TGTGCCAGCAGTAACGACAGGTGGCGGGAGACCCAGTACTTC
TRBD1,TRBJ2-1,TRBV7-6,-,CASSLTGQELRNEQFF,TGTGCCAGCAGCTTAACGGGACAGGAGCTCCGCAATGAGCAGTTCTTC
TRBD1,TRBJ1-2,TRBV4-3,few,CASSQDPLTGQGALSYGYTF,TGCGCCAGCAGCCAAGATCCCCTAACGGGACAGGGGGCGCTCAGCTATGGCTACACCTTC
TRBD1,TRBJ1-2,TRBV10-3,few,CAISEAPQGACGYTF,TGTGCCATCAGTGAGGCGCCCCAGGGGGCCTGTGGCTACACCTTC
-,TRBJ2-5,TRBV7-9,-,CASSLGLEETQYF,TGTGCCAGCAGCTTAGGGCTAGAGGAGACCCAGTACTTC
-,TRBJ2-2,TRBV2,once,CASSGAGGGPSNTGELFF,TGTGCCAGCAGTGGGGCAGGAGGGGGCCCTTCGAACACCGGGGAGCTGTTTTTT
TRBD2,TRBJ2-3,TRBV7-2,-,CASSIIRAGDLDTQYF,TGTGCCAGCAGCATAATTAGGGCGGGGGATTTAGATACGCAGTATTTT
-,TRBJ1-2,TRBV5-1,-,CASSLDPRQGGDYGYTF,TGCGCCAGCAGCTTGGACCCTCGCCAGGGAGGAGACTATGGCTACACCTTC
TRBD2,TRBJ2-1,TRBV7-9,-,CASSVLRGGYEQFF,TGTGCCAGCAGCGTACTGCGGGGGGGATATGAGCAGTTCTTC
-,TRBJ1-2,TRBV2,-,CASSEMDLRGSYGYTF,TGTGCCAGCAGTGAGATGGATCTGCGGGGTTCATATGGCTACACCTTC
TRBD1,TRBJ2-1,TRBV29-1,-,CSVRRDRGYNEQFF,TGCAGCGTGAGACGGGACAGGGGGTACAATGAGCAGTTCTTC
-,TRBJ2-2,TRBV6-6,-,CASSYGQEANTGELFF,TGTGCCAGCAGTTACGGGCAGGAAGCGAACACCGGGGAGCTGTTTTTT
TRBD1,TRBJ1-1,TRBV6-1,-,CASRDRGTLSTEAFF,TGTGCCAGCCGTGACAGGGGGACTCTGAGCACTGAAGCTTTCTTT
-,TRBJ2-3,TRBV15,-,CATSTWTASDTQYF,TGTGCCACCAGCACCTGGACAGCGTCAGATACGCAGTATTTT
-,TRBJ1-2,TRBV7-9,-,CASSLIGGTDYTF,TGTGCCAGCAGCTTAATAGGCGGCACCGACTACACCTTC
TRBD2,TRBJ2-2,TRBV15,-,CATSRDLHGGKAGELFF,TGTGCCACCAGCAGAGATCTTCACGGGGGGAAGGCCGGGGAGCTGTTTTTT
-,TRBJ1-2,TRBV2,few,CASKQADNYGYTF,TGTGCCAGCAAGCAGGCAGACAACTATGGCTACACCTTC
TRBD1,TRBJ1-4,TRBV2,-,CASSVQGGEKLFF,TGTGCCAGCAGTGTACAGGGGGGTGAAAAACTGTTTTTT
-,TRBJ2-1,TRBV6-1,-,CASSDYRASYNEQFF,TGTGCCAGCAGTGACTACAGAGCCTCCTACAATGAGCAGTTCTTC
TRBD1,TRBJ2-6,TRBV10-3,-,CAISEYPGTASGVANVLTF,TGTGCCATCAGTGAGTACCCGGGGACAGCGTCTGGGGTGGCCAACGTCCTGACTTTC
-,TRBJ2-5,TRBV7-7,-,CASSLDPAQETQYF,TGTGCTAGCAGCTTAGATCCAGCGCAAGAGACCCAGTACTTC
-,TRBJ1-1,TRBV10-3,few,CATQTPQGNTEAFF,TGTGCCACCCAAACGCCACAGGGGAACACTGAAGCTTTCTTT
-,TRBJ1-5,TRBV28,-,CASSLGRSFNQPQHF,TGTGCCAGCAGTTTAGGCAGGTCCTTCAATCAGCCCCAGCATTTT
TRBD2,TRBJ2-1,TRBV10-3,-,CAISERTSGYNEQFF,TGTGCCATCAGTGAAAGGACTAGCGGCTACAATGAGCAGTTCTTC
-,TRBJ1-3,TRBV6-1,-,CASSELGTSRTGNTIYF,TGTGCCAGCAGTGAGCTCGGGACATCGAGGACTGGAAACACCATATATTTT
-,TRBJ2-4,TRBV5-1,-,CASSLDRFDIQYF,TGCGCCAGCAGCTTGGACAGGTTCGACATTCAGTACTTC
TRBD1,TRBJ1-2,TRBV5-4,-,CASRPQRTGGHGYTF,TGTGCCAGCAGACCTCAAAGGACAGGGGGCCATGGCTACACCTTC
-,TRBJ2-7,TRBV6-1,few,CASINREYEQYF,TGTGCCAGCATTAACAGGGAGTACGAGCAGTACTTC
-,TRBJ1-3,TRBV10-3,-,CAISPREGIASGNTIYF,TGTGCCATCAGCCCTCGAGAGGGCATAGCCTCTGGAAACACCATATATTTT
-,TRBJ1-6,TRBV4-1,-,CASSQGLRGARSPLHF,TGCGCCAGCAGCCAAGGGCTACGGGGGGCGCGTTCACCCCTCCACTTT
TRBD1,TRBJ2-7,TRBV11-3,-,CASSLDGGSGQGGYEQYF,TGTGCCAGCAGCTTAGATGGGGGATCGGGACAGGGGGGCTACGAGCAGTACTTC
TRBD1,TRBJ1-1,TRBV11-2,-,CASTGQENTEAFF,TGTGCCAGCACCGGACAGGAAAACACTGAAGCTTTCTTT
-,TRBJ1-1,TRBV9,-,CASSGRGTEAFF,TGTGCCAGCAGCGGTCGAGGGACTGAAGCTTTCTTT
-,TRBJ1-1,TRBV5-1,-,CASSLESGGTEAFF,TGCGCCAGCAGCTTGGAATCGGGGGGAACTGAAGCTTTCTTT
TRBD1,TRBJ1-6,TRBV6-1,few,CASSGDSGNSPLHF,TGTGCCAGCAGTGGGGACAGCGGTAATTCACCCCTCCACTTT
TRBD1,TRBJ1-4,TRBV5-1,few,CASSATGQVYEKLFF,TGCGCCAGCAGCGCCACGGGACAGGTGTACGAAAAACTGTTTTTT
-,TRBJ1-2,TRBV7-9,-,CARDSNYYGYTF,TGTGCCAGGGACAGCAATTACTATGGCTACACCTTC
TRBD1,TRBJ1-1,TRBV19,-,CASTRKTGTNTEAFF,TGTGCCAGTACTAGAAAGACAGGGACAAACACTGAAGCTTTCTTT
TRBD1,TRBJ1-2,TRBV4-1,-,CASSQGQGTYYGYTF,TGCGCCAGCAGCCAAGGACAGGGGACATACTATGGCTACACCTTC
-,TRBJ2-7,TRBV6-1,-,CASSAAQNSYEQYF,TGTGCCAGCAGTGCGGCACAGAACTCCTACGAGCAGTACTTC